This T cell receptor (beta chain) was sequenced during a study of vaccination and CD4 T cells after COVID-19. Treatment meaning: roughly 10-day PBMC culture with coronavirus spike peptide pools or control peptides (ViraFEST assay). To note about this clonotype: Its antigen is not identified.

The Oncomine TCR Beta short-read assay sequenced DNA from cultured CD4+ T cells. In TCRdb, the PCR reads were re-called with MiXCR into one record per CDR3 protein. The sample holds 20,000 to 25,000 distinct CDR3 sequences, approximately 29% seen once. V was clipped by 0 bases and J by 1 base, with 8 bases between them. This CDR3 region has 16 residues. Germline V gene lookup returns CDR1 SGHTS and CDR2 YDEGEE. The sequenced sample was cultured CD4+ T cells from blood. The chain has TRBV5-8 and TRBJ1-6; D is undetermined. This sequence was found in a human donor with COVID-19. CDR3 region: CASSLGATSYNSPLHF. CDR3 in DNA: TGTGCCAGCAGCTTGGGGGCGACGTCCTATAATTCACCCCTCCACTTT.